This is a list of T cell receptor beta chains from one sample in a study of T cell responses to AZD1222 COVID-19 vaccine. Clones were sequenced by immunoSEQ multiplex PCR, and TCRdb holds only the in-frame ones, with some missing. The data show about 120,000 clones, around 83% seen once. The sequences come from peripheral blood, collected 28 days after the second AZD1222 dose. The receptor source for this set is an adult who received the AZD1222 COVID-19 vaccine. Both conserved end residues are part of each CDR3. A D gene is named only where the DNA matches it firmly. Clone size is stated in some rows and not others, as once, few, many or a class when expanded.

j_gene,v_gene,abundance,d_gene,CDR3aa,CDR3nt
TRBJ2-7,TRBV3-1/TRBV3-2,few,-,CASSRIAVDEQYF,TGTGCCAGCAGCCGAATAGCGGTAGACGAGCAGTACTTC
TRBJ1-2,TRBV4-1,-,-,CASSQGGANYGYTF,TGCGCCAGCAGCCAAGGGGGAGCTAACTATGGCTACACCTTC
TRBJ1-2,TRBV27,-,-,CASSLTKRQGQDYGYTF,TGTGCCAGCAGTTTAACAAAAAGGCAGGGGCAGGACTATGGCTACACCTTC
TRBJ1-1,TRBV7-2,-,-,CASSLSGGGYTEAFF,TGTGCCAGCAGCTTAAGCGGGGGCGGGTACACTGAAGCTTTCTTT
TRBJ1-1,TRBV4-1,-,-,CASSQTGYDTEAFF,TGCGCCAGCAGCCAGACGGGGTACGACACTGAAGCTTTCTTT
TRBJ2-3,TRBV20-1,-,TRBD2,CSASESSGGRTDTQYF,TGCAGTGCTAGTGAGTCTAGCGGGGGTCGCACAGATACGCAGTATTTT
TRBJ2-2,TRBV27,-,-,CASSPGTSFTGELFF,TGTGCCAGCAGTCCCGGGACAAGCTTCACCGGGGAGCTGTTTTTT
TRBJ1-3,TRBV6-6,-,-,CASEGGPGNTIYF,TGTGCCAGCGAGGGGGGACCCGGAAACACCATATATTTT
TRBJ1-5,TRBV28,-,-,CASSHRDQPQHF,TGTGCCAGCAGTCACCGGGATCAGCCCCAGCATTTT
TRBJ2-7,TRBV7-9,-,-,CASRPSVGGTPNF,TGTGCCAGCAGGCCCTCCGTTGGGGGTACTCCAAACTTC
TRBJ2-6,TRBV11-2,-,-,CASSRRTTGANVLTF,TGTGCCAGCAGCCGACGGACGACTGGGGCCAACGTCCTGACTTTC
TRBJ2-7,TRBV30,-,-,CAWSMVGGEQYF,TGTGCCTGGAGTATGGTGGGGGGCGAGCAGTACTTC
TRBJ1-2,TRBV2,-,TRBD1,CASTRDRVDGYTF,TGTGCCAGCACCAGAGACAGGGTGGATGGCTACACCTTC
TRBJ2-3,TRBV11-3,-,-,CASSLGVTDTQYF,TGTGCCAGCAGCCTGGGTGTCACAGATACGCAGTATTTT
TRBJ1-1,TRBV7-2,few,-,CASSTAGGRVNTEAFF,TGTGCCAGCAGCACCGCTGGGGGGCGGGTGAACACTGAAGCTTTCTTT
TRBJ1-4,TRBV6-5,-,TRBD1,CASRGTGVEKLFF,TGTGCCAGCAGGGGGACAGGGGTCGAAAAACTGTTTTTT
TRBJ2-2,TRBV7-9,-,TRBD2,CASSTPSGGSTGELFF,TGTGCCAGCAGCACCCCTAGCGGGGGGTCTACCGGGGAGCTGTTTTTT
TRBJ1-6,TRBV30,-,-,CAWNRQRYNSPLHF,TGTGCCTGGAACCGACAGCGCTATAATTCACCCCTCCACTTT
TRBJ1-2,TRBV5-4,-,-,CARSLGGGNYGYTF,TGTGCCCGCAGCTTGGGGGGGGGTAACTATGGCTACACCTTC
TRBJ2-7,TRBV27,-,-,CASSKIAGDHEQYF,TGTGCCAGCAGTAAAATCGCAGGGGACCACGAGCAGTACTTC
TRBJ2-5,TRBV6-5,-,TRBD2,CATRTSGGGQETQYF,TGTGCCACCAGGACTAGCGGGGGAGGCCAAGAGACCCAGTACTTC
TRBJ1-1,TRBV24-1,-,TRBD1,CATSDLGDRSMNTEAFF,TGTGCCACCAGTGATTTGGGGGACAGGAGTATGAACACTGAAGCTTTCTTT
TRBJ2-3,TRBV7-8,-,TRBD2,CASTSPGLAGTDTQYF,TGTGCCAGCACCTCCCCCGGACTAGCGGGGACAGATACGCAGTATTTT
TRBJ2-2,TRBV6-5,-,TRBD1,CASSFGTGTGELFF,TGTGCCAGCAGCTTCGGGACAGGCACCGGGGAGCTGTTTTTT
TRBJ1-2,TRBV19,-,TRBD1,CASSIGRDRRYGYTF,TGTGCCAGTAGTATAGGCCGGGACAGGCGCTATGGCTACACCTTC
TRBJ2-3,TRBV4-3,-,-,CASSQDLATDTQYF,TGCGCCAGCAGCCAAGACCTTGCCACAGATACGCAGTATTTT
TRBJ2-6,TRBV28,-,-,CASSSQVSGANVLTF,TGTGCCAGCAGTTCACAGGTCTCTGGGGCCAACGTCCTGACTTTC
TRBJ2-2,TRBV5-1,-,-,CASSLGGPGELFF,TGCGCCAGCAGCTTGGGGGGCCCCGGGGAGCTGTTTTTT
TRBJ1-5,TRBV28,-,-,CASWRGDRSNQPQHF,TGTGCCAGCTGGCGAGGAGACAGAAGCAATCAGCCCCAGCATTTT
TRBJ2-3,TRBV6-6,-,TRBD1,CASSRDRVTDTQYF,TGTGCCAGCAGCCGGGACAGAGTCACAGATACGCAGTATTTT
TRBJ1-1,TRBV28,-,-,CASGWERNTEAFF,TGTGCCAGCGGTTGGGAGAGAAACACTGAAGCTTTCTTT
TRBJ1-6,TRBV10-3,-,-,CAISEQENNSPLHF,TGTGCCATCAGTGAACAGGAAAATAATTCACCCCTCCACTTT
TRBJ1-1,TRBV12-5,-,-,CASGRGGNTEAFF,TGTGCTAGTGGCCGGGGGGGGAACACTGAAGCTTTCTTT
TRBJ2-7,TRBV5-1,-,-,CASSLTGPRNEQYF,TGCGCCAGCAGCTTGACGGGGCCCAGGAACGAGCAGTACTTC
TRBJ1-1,TRBV7-2,-,-,CASSPWGGDTEAFF,TGTGCCAGCAGCCCATGGGGTGGGGACACTGAAGCTTTCTTT
TRBJ1-1,TRBV6-1,few,-,CASSEAARNTEAFF,TGTGCCAGCAGTGAAGCGGCAAGGAACACTGAAGCTTTCTTT
TRBJ2-3,TRBV3-1/TRBV3-2,-,-,CASSQYTVGLGNTQYF,TGTGCCAGCAGCCAGTACACGGTCGGCTTGGGGAATACGCAGTATTTT
TRBJ1-2,TRBV28,-,-,CASSSAGGLLYGYTF,TGTGCCAGCAGTTCCGCGGGAGGGCTTCTATATGGCTACACCTTC
TRBJ1-2,TRBV5-4,-,-,CASNRVGGGYTF,TGTGCCAGCAACAGGGTGGGGGGCGGCTACACCTTC
TRBJ2-3,TRBV11-3,-,-,CASSGGLSTDTQYF,TGTGCCAGCAGCGGGGGGCTTAGCACAGATACGCAGTATTTT
TRBJ2-1,TRBV27,-,-,CASSPTSPRAYNEQFF,TGTGCCAGCAGTCCTACTAGCCCCCGGGCCTACAATGAGCAGTTCTTC
TRBJ2-5,TRBV7-9,-,TRBD2,CASSLIAGGPETQYF,TGTGCCAGCAGCTTAATAGCGGGGGGCCCGGAGACCCAGTACTTC
TRBJ1-2,TRBV5-4,-,TRBD1,CASSSIGQGTLHGYTF,TGTGCCAGCAGCTCAATCGGACAGGGGACTCTTCATGGCTACACCTTC
TRBJ2-3,TRBV11-2,-,-,CASSFEAADTQYF,TGTGCCAGCAGCTTCGAAGCGGCAGATACGCAGTATTTT
TRBJ1-6,TRBV4-1,once,-,CASSQGQQDSPLHF,TGCGCCAGCAGCCAAGGCCAACAGGATTCACCCCTCCACTTT
TRBJ1-5,TRBV10-2,-,-,CASRENSNQPQHF,TGCGCCAGCAGGGAGAATAGCAATCAGCCCCAGCATTTT
TRBJ2-1,TRBV5-1,-,-,CASSSPAYEQFF,TGCGCCAGCAGCTCGCCGGCCTATGAGCAGTTCTTC
TRBJ1-6,TRBV6-2/TRBV6-3,-,-,CASSPEGTGTSPLHF,TGTGCCAGCAGCCCGGAGGGGACCGGGACTTCACCCCTCCACTTT
TRBJ2-1,TRBV3-1/TRBV3-2,-,TRBD1,CASSQDGTGTYNEQFF,TGTGCCAGCAGCCAAGATGGGACAGGGACCTACAATGAGCAGTTCTTC
TRBJ1-1,TRBV7-2,-,TRBD1,CASSLVSQGVEAFF,TGTGCCAGCAGCTTAGTGTCCCAGGGGGTTGAAGCTTTCTTT
TRBJ2-5,TRBV4-3,-,-,CASSQVGGRGSETQYF,TGCGCCAGCAGCCAAGTAGGGGGACGGGGAAGTGAGACCCAGTACTTC
TRBJ2-7,TRBV4-3,once,-,CASSHLDRPARQYF,TGCGCCAGCAGCCATCTCGACAGGCCGGCAAGGCAGTACTTC
TRBJ2-3,TRBV7-9,-,TRBD2,CASSPGGGGLTDTQYF,TGTGCCAGCAGCCCAGGAGGCGGGGGACTCACAGATACGCAGTATTTT
TRBJ1-1,TRBV7-9,-,-,CASSLVRISEAFF,TGTGCCAGCAGCTTAGTACGAATTTCTGAAGCTTTCTTT